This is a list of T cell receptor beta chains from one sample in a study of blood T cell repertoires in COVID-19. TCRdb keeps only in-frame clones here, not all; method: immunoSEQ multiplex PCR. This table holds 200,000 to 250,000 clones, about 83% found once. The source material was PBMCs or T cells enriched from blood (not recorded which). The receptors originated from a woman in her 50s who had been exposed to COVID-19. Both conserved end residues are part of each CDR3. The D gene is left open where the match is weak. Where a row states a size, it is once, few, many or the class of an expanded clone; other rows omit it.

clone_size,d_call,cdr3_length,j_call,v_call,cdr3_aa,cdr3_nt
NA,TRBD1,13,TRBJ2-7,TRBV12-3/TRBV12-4,CASRSDRTYEQYF,TGTGCCAGCAGATCGGACAGGACCTACGAGCAGTACTTC
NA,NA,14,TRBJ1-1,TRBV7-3,CASSFGGLNTEAFF,TGTGCCAGCAGCTTCGGGGGGCTGAACACTGAAGCTTTCTTT
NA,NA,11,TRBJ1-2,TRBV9,CASSDRDGYTF,TGTGCCAGCAGCGACAGGGACGGCTACACCTTC
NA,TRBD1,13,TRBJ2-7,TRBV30,CAWNRDRGYEQYF,TGTGCCTGGAATCGGGACAGGGGCTACGAGCAGTACTTC
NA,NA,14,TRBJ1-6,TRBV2,CASSTEAQNSPLHF,TGTGCCAGCTCGACAGAAGCACAAAATTCACCCCTCCACTTT
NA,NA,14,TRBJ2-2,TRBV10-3,CAISESGGTGELFF,TGTGCCATCAGTGAGTCAGGGGGAACCGGGGAGCTGTTTTTT
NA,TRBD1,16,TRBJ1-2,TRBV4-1,CASSQAMDRSHYGYTF,TGCGCCAGCAGCCAAGCTATGGACAGGAGCCACTATGGCTACACCTTC
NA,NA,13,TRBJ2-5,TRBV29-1,CSVVVQGRETQYF,TGCAGCGTTGTAGTACAGGGCCGAGAGACCCAGTACTTC
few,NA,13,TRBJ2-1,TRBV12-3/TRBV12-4,CASRLSSYNEQFF,TGTGCCAGCAGATTGAGCTCCTACAATGAGCAGTTCTTC
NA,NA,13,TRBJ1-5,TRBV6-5,CASIENSNQPQHF,TGTGCCAGCATAGAAAATAGCAATCAGCCCCAGCATTTT
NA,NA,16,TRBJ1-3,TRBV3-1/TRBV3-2,CASSLGGESLGNTIYF,TGTGCCAGCAGCCTTGGCGGAGAGTCTCTTGGAAACACCATATATTTT
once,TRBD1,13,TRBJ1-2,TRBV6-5,CASTTGGAHGYTF,TGTGCCAGCACCACAGGGGGGGCTCATGGCTACACCTTC
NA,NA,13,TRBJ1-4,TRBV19,CASAGANNEKLFF,TGTGCCAGTGCAGGGGCCAATAATGAAAAACTGTTTTTT
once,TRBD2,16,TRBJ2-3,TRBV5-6,CASSLLVAGYTDTQYF,TGTGCCAGCAGCTTGCTGGTAGCGGGGTACACAGATACGCAGTATTTT